This T cell receptor beta chain derives from a study of control samples from healthy donors and cancer patients. This CDR3 is built from 16 residues. After removal of 4 bases from V and 5 bases from J, the junction contained 3 bases not matched to a gene. In germline, CDR1 is SGHTA, CDR2 FQGNSA. Data came from immunoSEQ multiplex PCR; TCRdb stores just in-frame clones and leaves some out. Among 90,000 to 150,000 clones, roughly 89% were seen once, and the ten largest hold about 12%. Sequenced sample: blood. The chain uses TRBV7-2 and TRBJ2-3, with 16 bases that match TRBD2. The receptor was derived from a man in his thirties or forties in good health. The CDR3: CASSYGTSGRVDTQYF. CDR3 nucleotides: TGTGCCAGCAGCTATGGGACTAGCGGGAGGGTAGATACGCAGTATTTT. The full variable domain, with the rest looked up from reference TRBV7-2 and TRBJ2-3, is GAGVSQSPSNKVTEKGKDVELRCDPISGHTALYWYRQSLGQGLEFLIYFQGNSAPDKSGLPSDRFSAERTGGSVSTLTIQRTQQEDSAVYLCASSYGTSGRVDTQYFGPGTRLTVL.